This T cell receptor beta chain was recorded in a study of technical replicates of blood from several donors. Per the germline V gene, CDR1 is SEHNR and CDR2 is FQNEAQ (reference sequence). This CDR3 has 12 amino acids. Deletions cut 5 bases from V and 6 bases from J, with 9 bases between. The method was immunoSEQ multiplex PCR; TCRdb's version includes in-frame clones alone and lacks a portion of them. The sample consists of 91,000 or so clones, approximately 94% of them appearing once. This TCR came from a human donor in good health. J is TRBJ2-3 and V is TRBV7-9; possible D gene TRBD2, 5 bases. The sequenced sample consisted of T cells isolated from PBMCs. CDR3 nucleotide sequence: TGTGCCAGCAGCCAAGGCGGGGATACGCAGTATTTT. It codes for CASSQGGDTQYF.